A selection of T cell receptor beta chains follows, all from one sample in a study of cytomegalovirus exposure and HLA in healthy donors. TCRdb's table, derived via immunoSEQ multiplex PCR, lists solely in-frame clones and lacks some. The data show under 150,000 clones, with almost 85% seen just once and 2.5% to 3.5% held by the top ten. Sequenced sample: PBMCs. Receptors originate from a boy between 2 and 10 years old in good health and CMV-seronegative. Each CDR3 is given without its conserved first and last residue. The order of the fields is V gene, J gene, CDR3 protein.

v_call: TRBV29-1
j_call: TRBJ2-3
cdr3_aa: SVEGGLAGATDTQY

v_call: TRBV2
j_call: TRBJ2-1
cdr3_aa: ASSDRLAGVNEQF

v_call: TRBV6-6
j_call: TRBJ1-5
cdr3_aa: ASSNGGGWNQPQH

v_call: TRBV4-3
j_call: TRBJ1-2
cdr3_aa: ASSQDLGGADGYT

v_call: TRBV6-5
j_call: TRBJ1-4
cdr3_aa: ASSYRGVGEKLF

v_call: TRBV5-1
j_call: TRBJ2-7
cdr3_aa: ASSRVGQGINEQY

v_call: TRBV7-9
j_call: TRBJ1-4
cdr3_aa: ASIAATNEKLF

v_call: TRBV27
j_call: TRBJ2-2
cdr3_aa: ASSLSGGALYTGELF

v_call: TRBV19
j_call: TRBJ2-2
cdr3_aa: ASSMDNLELF

v_call: TRBV9
j_call: TRBJ2-2
cdr3_aa: ASSVVQGYPGELF

v_call: TRBV27
j_call: TRBJ1-6
cdr3_aa: ASSLRGAGSPLH

v_call: TRBV30
j_call: TRBJ1-1
cdr3_aa: AWSLGQGITSGAF

v_call: TRBV5-6
j_call: TRBJ2-1
cdr3_aa: ASSPQVGAGTYNEQF

v_call: TRBV19
j_call: TRBJ1-2
cdr3_aa: ASSIVSFYGYT

v_call: TRBV27
j_call: TRBJ1-5
cdr3_aa: ASSHRFSDRGYSNQPQH

v_call: TRBV6-5
j_call: TRBJ1-2
cdr3_aa: ASSYPGQGSNGYT

v_call: TRBV5-1
j_call: TRBJ2-1
cdr3_aa: ASSLRGQGYNGQF

v_call: TRBV6-1
j_call: TRBJ1-1
cdr3_aa: ASSSQGRRREAF

v_call: TRBV5-1
j_call: TRBJ2-1
cdr3_aa: ASSPLDNSYNEQF

v_call: TRBV10-1
j_call: TRBJ2-3
cdr3_aa: ASSETQPDRAVSDTQY

v_call: TRBV7-9
j_call: TRBJ2-4
cdr3_aa: ASSAGRAKNIQY

v_call: TRBV9
j_call: TRBJ1-5
cdr3_aa: ASSGERDGGGFNQPQH

v_call: TRBV27
j_call: TRBJ1-1
cdr3_aa: ASSMYRGGTEAF

v_call: TRBV6-5
j_call: TRBJ1-5
cdr3_aa: ASSSLGADQPQH

v_call: TRBV7-6
j_call: TRBJ2-3
cdr3_aa: ASSSRDRGTDTQY

v_call: TRBV4-1
j_call: TRBJ2-7
cdr3_aa: ASSQYPTGTPSSYEQY

v_call: TRBV18
j_call: TRBJ2-7
cdr3_aa: ASSLLDRTYEQY

v_call: TRBV7-2
j_call: TRBJ1-4
cdr3_aa: ASSLWGATNEKLF

v_call: TRBV2
j_call: TRBJ1-2
cdr3_aa: ASSDQGRYGYT

v_call: TRBV15
j_call: TRBJ2-7
cdr3_aa: ATSRDPGQVGEQY

v_call: TRBV7-2
j_call: TRBJ2-1
cdr3_aa: ASSFTSGSYNEQF

v_call: TRBV4-3
j_call: TRBJ1-4
cdr3_aa: ASSQEGTREKLF

v_call: TRBV18
j_call: TRBJ2-5
cdr3_aa: ASSLLQETQY